One and the same sample provided the 6 T cell receptor beta chains below, sequenced in a study of blood T cell repertoires in COVID-19. Only in-frame clones appear in the TCRdb table, and some are missing; sequencing was by immunoSEQ multiplex PCR. The sample shows 70,000 or so clones, more than 75% of them seen only once. Material for sequencing was peripheral blood. Receptors were obtained from a man between 50 and 59 years old with active COVID-19.

The gene calls are TRBV19 and TRBJ2-7; 9 bases are a match to TRBD2. CDR1 is LNHDA, CDR2 SQIVND, per germline (reference sequence). The CDR3 contains 17 residues. V lost 3 bases and J lost 2; bases outside the gene matches: 11. This chain's CDR3 is CASSMVIAGDGTYEQYF. The CDR3 region has the DNA TGTGCCAGTAGTATGGTGATAGCGGGAGATGGGACCTACGAGCAGTACTTC.

This chain links TRBV11-3 with TRBJ2-7; D gene ambiguous. Germline lookup yields CDR1 SGHNT and CDR2 YENEEA. Trimming took 6 bases from V and 0 from J, leaving 6 bases between them. This CDR3 has 12 residues. CDR3 amino acids: CASRGSSYEQYF. CDR3 nucleotide sequence: TGTGCCAGCAGGGGCAGCTCCTACGAGCAGTACTTC.

The chain joins TRBV9 to TRBJ2-2; TRBD1 aligns across 7 bases. The V gene's germline CDR1 is SGDLS and CDR2 YYNGEE. The CDR3 runs 18 residues. The V and J ends lost 5 bases and 0 bases, in that order; junction bases with no gene match: 13. CDR3 protein: CASSRRTGANANTGELFF. As DNA, the CDR3 is TGTGCCAGCAGTCGACGGACAGGCGCTAACGCGAACACCGGGGAGCTGTTTTTT.

This sequence joins TRBV7-9 and TRBJ2-3; D might be TRBD1 (5 bases). CDR3 size: 15 residues. Trimming removed 4 bases from V and 5 bases from J, with 16 bases in between. Germline assignment: CDR1 SEHNR and CDR2 FQNEAQ (reference sequence). CDR3 sequence reads: CASSSFTGAKDTQYF. CDR3 sequence (DNA): TGTGCCAGCAGCTCTTTTACAGGCGCCAAAGATACGCAGTATTTT.

The DNA for the CDR3 is TGTGCCAGCAGCTTACAGGGGGACCACAATGAGCAGTTCTTC. Its protein is CASSLQGDHNEQFF. The rearrangement uses TRBV7-3 and TRBJ2-1, with TRBD1 matching 7 bases. Per germline, CDR1 SGHTA and CDR2 FQGTGA. The V segment lost 2 bases and the J segment 5 bases; nucleotides outside the gene matches: 3. The CDR3 is 14 amino acids.

V is TRBV5-1 and J is TRBJ2-1, with 11 bases lining up with TRBD2. There are 15 residues in the CDR3. Per germline, CDR1 SGHRS and CDR2 YFSETQ. J lost 1 base, V lost 4 bases, and 1 base had no gene match. CDR3 loop: CASSRTSGSYNEQFF. CDR3 in DNA: TGCGCCAGCAGCCGGACTAGCGGGTCCTACAATGAGCAGTTCTTC.